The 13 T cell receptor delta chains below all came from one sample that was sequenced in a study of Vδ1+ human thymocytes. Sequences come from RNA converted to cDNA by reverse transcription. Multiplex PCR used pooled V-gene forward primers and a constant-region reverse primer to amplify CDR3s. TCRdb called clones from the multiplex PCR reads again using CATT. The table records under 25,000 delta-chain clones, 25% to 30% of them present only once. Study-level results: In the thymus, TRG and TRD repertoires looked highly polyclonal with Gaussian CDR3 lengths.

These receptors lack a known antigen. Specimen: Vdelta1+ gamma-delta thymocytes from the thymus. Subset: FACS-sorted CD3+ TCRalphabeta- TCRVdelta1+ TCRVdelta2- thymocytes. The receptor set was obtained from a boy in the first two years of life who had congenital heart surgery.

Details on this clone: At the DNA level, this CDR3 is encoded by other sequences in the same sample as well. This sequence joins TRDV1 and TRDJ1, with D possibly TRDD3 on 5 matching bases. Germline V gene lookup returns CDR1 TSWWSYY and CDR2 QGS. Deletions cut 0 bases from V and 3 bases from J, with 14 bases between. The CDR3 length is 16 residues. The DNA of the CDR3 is TGTGCTCTTGGGGAACTAGGGGACTCCTGGGCCGATAAACTCATCTTT. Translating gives CALGELGDSWADKLIF.

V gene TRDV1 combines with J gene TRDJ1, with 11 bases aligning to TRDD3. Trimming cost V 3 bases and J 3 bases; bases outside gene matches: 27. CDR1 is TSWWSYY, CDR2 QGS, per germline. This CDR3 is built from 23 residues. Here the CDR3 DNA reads TGTGCTCTTGGGGAGGGCCGGCTTCCTCGACAACCACTGTACTGGGGGATATCCGATAAACTCATCTTT. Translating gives CALGEGRLPRQPLYWGISDKLIF.

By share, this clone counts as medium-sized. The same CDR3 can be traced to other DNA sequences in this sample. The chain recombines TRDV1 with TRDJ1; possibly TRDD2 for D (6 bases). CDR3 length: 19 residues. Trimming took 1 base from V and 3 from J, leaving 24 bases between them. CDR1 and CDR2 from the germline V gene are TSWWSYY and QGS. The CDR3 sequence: CALGEPAHFLGTAPDKLIF. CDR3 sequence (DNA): TGTGCTCTTGGGGAACCCGCACACTTCCTGGGTACCGCACCCGATAAACTCATCTTT.

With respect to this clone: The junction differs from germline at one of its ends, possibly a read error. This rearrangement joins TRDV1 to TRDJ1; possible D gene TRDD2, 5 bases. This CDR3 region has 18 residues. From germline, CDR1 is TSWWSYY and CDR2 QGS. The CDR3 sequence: CALGDMISTQPFTDKRIF. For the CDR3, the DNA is TGTGCTCTTGGGGATATGATCTCGACTCAGCCCTTCACCGATAAACGCATCTTT.

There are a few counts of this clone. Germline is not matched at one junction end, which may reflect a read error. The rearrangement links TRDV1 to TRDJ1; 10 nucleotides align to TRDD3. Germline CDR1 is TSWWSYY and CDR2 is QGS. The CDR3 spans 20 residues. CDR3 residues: CARGKTPFHTGGWCTDKLIF. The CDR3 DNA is TGTGCTCGTGGGAAAACCCCCTTTCATACTGGGGGATGGTGCACCGATAAACTCATCTTT.

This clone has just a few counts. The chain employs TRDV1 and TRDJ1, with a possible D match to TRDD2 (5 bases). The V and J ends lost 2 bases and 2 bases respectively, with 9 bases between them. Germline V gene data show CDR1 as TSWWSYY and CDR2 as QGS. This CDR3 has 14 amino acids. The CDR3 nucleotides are TGTGCTCTTGGGGAATTTCCTGATACCGATAAACTCATCTTT. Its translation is CALGEFPDTDKLIF.

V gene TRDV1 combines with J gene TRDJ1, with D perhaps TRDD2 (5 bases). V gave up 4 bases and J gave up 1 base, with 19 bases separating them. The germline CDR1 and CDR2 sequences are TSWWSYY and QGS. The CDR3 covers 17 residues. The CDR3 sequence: CALGGPSFAPLTDKLIF. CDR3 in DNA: TGTGCTCTTGGGGGACCTTCATTCGCACCCCTCACCGATAAACTCATCTTT.

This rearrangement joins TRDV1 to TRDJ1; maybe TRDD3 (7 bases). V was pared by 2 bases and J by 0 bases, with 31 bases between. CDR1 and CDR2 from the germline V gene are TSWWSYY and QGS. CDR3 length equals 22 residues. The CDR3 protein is CALGENISYGNGGFGYTDKLIF. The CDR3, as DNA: TGTGCTCTTGGGGAAAACATATCCTACGGAAACGGGGGATTTGGGTACACCGATAAACTCATCTTT.

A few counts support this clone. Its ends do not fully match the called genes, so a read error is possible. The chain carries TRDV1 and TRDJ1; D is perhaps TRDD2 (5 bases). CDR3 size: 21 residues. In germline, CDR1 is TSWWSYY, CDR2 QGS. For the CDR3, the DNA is TGTGCTCTTGGGGAAATGATTGAGCTTCCCACCGAAGCTGGCGCCACCGTTAAACTCATCTTT. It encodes CALGEMIELPTEAGATVKLIF.

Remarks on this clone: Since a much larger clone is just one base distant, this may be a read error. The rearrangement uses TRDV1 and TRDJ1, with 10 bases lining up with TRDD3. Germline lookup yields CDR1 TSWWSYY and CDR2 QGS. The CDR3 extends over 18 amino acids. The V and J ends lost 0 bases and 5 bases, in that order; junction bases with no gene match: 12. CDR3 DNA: TGTGCTCTTGGGGAACTTACGTACTGGGGGATCGGTTGGGATAAACTCATCTTT. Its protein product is CALGELTYWGIGWDKLIF.

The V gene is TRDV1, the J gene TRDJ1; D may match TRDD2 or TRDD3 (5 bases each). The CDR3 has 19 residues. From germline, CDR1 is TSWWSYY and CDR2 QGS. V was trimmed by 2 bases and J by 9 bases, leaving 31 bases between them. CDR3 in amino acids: CALGEGELVRSLVARQLIF. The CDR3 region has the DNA TGTGCTCTTGGGGAAGGGGAGCTAGTTCGTTCCTTGGTAGCTCGTCAACTCATCTTT.

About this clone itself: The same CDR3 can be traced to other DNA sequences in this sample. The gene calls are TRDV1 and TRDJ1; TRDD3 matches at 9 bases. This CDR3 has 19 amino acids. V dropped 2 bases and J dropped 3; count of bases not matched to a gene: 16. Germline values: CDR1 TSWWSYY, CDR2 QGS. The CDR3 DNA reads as TGTGCTCTTGGGGAAAGCAATTCTGTCGGAGGGGATACGCCCGATAAACTCATCTTT. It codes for CALGESNSVGGDTPDKLIF.

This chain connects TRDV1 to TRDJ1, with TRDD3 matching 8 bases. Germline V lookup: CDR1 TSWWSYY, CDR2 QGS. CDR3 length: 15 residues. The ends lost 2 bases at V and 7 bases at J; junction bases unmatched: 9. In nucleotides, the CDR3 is TGTGCTCTTGGGGAATTGGGGATACAAGAGGGTAAACTCATCTTT. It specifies CALGELGIQEGKLIF.